Below are 26 T cell receptor beta chains sequenced from a single sample in a study of chemoradiotherapy in HPV16-positive cancers. Libraries were prepared by immunoSEQ multiplex PCR; TCRdb keeps only in-frame clonotypes and omits some of them. The table has 4,000 or so clones, 90% seen once. Sampling was carried out from a patient who underwent chemoradiotherapy. These receptors originate from a human donor with HPV-associated anogenital cancer.

The rearrangement uses TRBV19 and TRBJ2-7; D is possibly TRBD2 (5 bases). Germline CDR1 and CDR2: LNHDA and SQIVND (reference sequence). V was cut by 5 bases and J by 4 bases, with 12 bases left in between. The CDR3 consists of 13 residues. CDR3 loop: CASSVGVGYEQYF. CDR3 nucleotide sequence: TGTGCCAGTAGTGTCGGGGTGGGATACGAGCAGTACTTC.

This rearrangement joins TRBV5-1 to TRBJ1-2; 7 bases are a match to TRBD1. Germline V CDR1 and CDR2: SGHRS, YFSETQ. This CDR3 comprises 14 residues. V dropped 0 bases and J dropped 4; count of bases not matched to a gene: 3. The CDR3 loop is CASSLGQGVYGYTF. CDR3 nucleotides: TGCGCCAGCAGCTTGGGACAGGGAGTCTATGGCTACACCTTC.

The chain is built from TRBV27 and TRBJ1-4; D gene unclear. In germline, CDR1 is MNHEY, CDR2 SMNVEV (reference sequence). V lost 6 bases to trimming and J lost 8 bases, with 7 bases between them. The CDR3 consists of 11 residues. The CDR3 loop reads CASRFAEKLFF. In nucleotides, the CDR3 is TGTGCCAGCAGGTTCGCGGAAAAACTGTTTTTT.

The CDR3: CSVSGLAGVDTQYF. The CDR3 DNA sequence: TGCAGCGTCTCGGGACTAGCGGGAGTAGATACGCAGTATTTT. The chain is built from TRBV29-1 and TRBJ2-3; 14 bases match TRBD2. The CDR3 has 14 residues. J was trimmed by 5 bases and V by 6 bases; bases with no gene match: 4. The germline gives CDR1 SQVTM, CDR2 ANQGSEA.

This chain joins TRBV14 and TRBJ2-1; D is ambiguous. Germline V gene data show CDR1 as SGHDN and CDR2 as FVKESK. The CDR3 has 16 amino acids. Trimming removed 0 bases from V and 3 bases from J, with 12 bases in between. The CDR3 spells CASSQDFGRNYNEQFF. As DNA, the CDR3 is TGTGCCAGCAGCCAAGATTTTGGGCGGAACTACAATGAGCAGTTCTTC.

CDR3 loop: CASSQDLVTVYEQYF. DNA for the CDR3: TGTGCCAGCAGCCAAGATCTTGTGACTGTCTACGAGCAGTACTTC. The rearrangement uses TRBV4-2 and TRBJ2-7; D is unclear. This CDR3 is 15 amino acids long. Germline CDR1 is LGHNA and CDR2 is YNFKEQ. Trimming pared 0 bases from V and 3 bases from J, leaving 12 bases between.

The genes are TRBV9 and TRBJ2-3; TRBD1 matches at 11 bases. The CDR3 consists of 17 residues. Unmatched junction bases numbered 10, after V lost 3 bases and J lost 4 bases. Germline V lookup: CDR1 SGDLS, CDR2 YYNGEE. In DNA form, the CDR3 reads TGTGCCAGCAGCGCCCCTCGGACAGGGGGCGCGTCAGATACGCAGTATTTT. The encoded protein is CASSAPRTGGASDTQYF. Drawing the rest from reference TRBV9 and TRBJ2-3, the complete variable domain is DSGVTQTPKHLITATGQRVTLRCSPRSGDLSVYWYQQSLDQGLQFLIQYYNGEERAKGNILERFSAQQFPDLHSELNLSSLELGDSALYFCASSAPRTGGASDTQYFGPGTRLTVL.

J is TRBJ1-1 and V is TRBV7-2; no firm D call. The CDR3 runs to 14 residues. Looked up from germline, CDR1 is SGHTA and CDR2 is FQGNSA. V was pared by 0 bases and J by 3 bases, with 8 bases between. Here the CDR3 reads CASSLAPGDTEAFF. The DNA of the CDR3 is TGTGCCAGCAGCTTAGCGCCCGGGGACACTGAAGCTTTCTTT.

This clone was detected once. This sequence joins TRBV11-2 and TRBJ1-4; no reliable D call. V lost 1 base and J 5 bases, leaving 5 bases between the germline ends. This CDR3 is 13 amino acids long. Germline loops: CDR1 SGHAT, CDR2 FQNNGV. The CDR3: CASSLVGNEKLFF. CDR3 in DNA: TGTGCCAGCAGCTTAGTGGGAAATGAAAAACTGTTTTTT.

V and J are TRBV7-7 and TRBJ2-5, with 7 nucleotides matching TRBD2. Germline CDR1 and CDR2: SSHAT and FNYEAQ (reference sequence). After removal of 3 bases from V and 0 bases from J, the junction contained 1 base not matched to a gene. This CDR3 is built from 14 residues. The CDR3 region has the DNA TGTGCCAGCAGCTTGGGGGGGTACCAAGAGACCCAGTACTTC. Its translation is CASSLGGYQETQYF.

V and J are TRBV5-1 and TRBJ2-7; 8 nucleotides align to TRBD1. V trimming: 7 bases; J trimming: 3 bases; junction bases outside the gene matches: 6. The CDR3 length is 13 residues. CDR1 is SGHRS, CDR2 YFSETQ, per germline. The CDR3 spells CASEDGQGYEQYF. For the CDR3, the DNA is TGCGCCAGCGAGGACGGACAGGGCTACGAGCAGTACTTC.

The chain couples TRBV30 to TRBJ1-5, with D unclear. With 0 bases removed from V and 4 bases from J, the gap between germline ends came to 7 bases. This CDR3 contains 13 residues. Germline V gene lookup returns CDR1 GTSNPN and CDR2 SVGIG (reference sequence). The CDR3 region has the DNA TGTGCCTGGAGTGTGCTACATAATCAGCCCCAGCATTTT. Encoded protein: CAWSVLHNQPQHF.

This clone was counted a few times. The V call is TRBV30, the J call TRBJ2-7; D tentatively fits TRBD1 or TRBD2 (5 bases each). The CDR3 extends over 11 amino acids. CDR1 is GTSNPN and CDR2 is SVGIG in the germline V gene (reference sequence). With 7 bases removed from V and 3 bases from J, the gap between germline ends came to 10 bases. The CDR3 sequence is CALGRYYEQYF. CDR3 bases: TGTGCCTTGGGACGGTACTACGAGCAGTACTTC. Combining the CDR3 with reference TRBV30 and TRBJ2-7 gives the whole variable domain SQTIHQWPATLVQPVGSPLSLECTVEGTSNPNLYWYRQAAGRGLQLLFYSVGIGQISSEVPQNLSASRPQDRQFILSSKKLLLSDSGFYLCALGRYYEQYFGPGTRLTVT.

The chain is built from TRBV6-5 and TRBJ1-2; TRBD1 matches at 7 bases. The V and J ends lost 6 bases and 6 bases, in that order; junction bases with no gene match: 4. Germline lookup yields CDR1 MNHEY and CDR2 SVGAGI. The CDR3 length is 12 residues. CDR3 bases: TGTGCCAGCAGGACAGGGAGCCATGGCTACACCTTC. This sequence encodes CASRTGSHGYTF.

The chain links TRBV13 to TRBJ2-1; 12 positions agree with TRBD2. The CDR3 has 15 residues. Per the germline V gene, CDR1 is PRHDT and CDR2 is FYEKMQ (reference sequence). J lost 3 bases, V lost 5 bases, and 2 bases had no gene match. The CDR3 nucleotides are TGTGCCAGCAGCCAACTAGCGGGAGGCTACAATGAGCAGTTCTTC. This translates into CASSQLAGGYNEQFF.

This clone showed up just a few times. The gene calls are TRBV29-1 and TRBJ2-7; 7 nucleotides agree with TRBD1. Looked up from germline, CDR1 is SQVTM and CDR2 is ANQGSEA. The CDR3 runs to 14 residues. The V and J ends lost 5 bases and 3 bases, in that order; junction bases with no gene match: 10. This CDR3 is CSVQVWTGYYEQYF. DNA for the CDR3: TGCAGCGTTCAGGTATGGACAGGATACTACGAGCAGTACTTC.

This rearrangement joins TRBV27 to TRBJ2-7, with 7 bases matching TRBD1. The V segment lost 8 bases and the J segment 3 bases; nucleotides outside the gene matches: 1. This CDR3 region has 11 residues. Per the germline V gene, CDR1 is MNHEY and CDR2 is SMNVEV (reference sequence). The CDR3 sequence: CASWDSYEQYF. The CDR3, as DNA: TGTGCCAGCTGGGACAGCTACGAGCAGTACTTC.

The chain uses TRBV29-1 and TRBJ1-2; 12 positions match TRBD1. The CDR3 has 14 residues. Looked up from germline, CDR1 is SQVTM and CDR2 is ANQGSEA. Unmatched junction bases numbered 11, after V lost 7 bases and J lost 8 bases. CDR3 amino acids: CSDRDRGRVGGYTF. CDR3 in DNA: TGCAGCGACCGGGACAGGGGGCGAGTTGGGGGCTACACCTTC.

The rearrangement uses TRBV7-2 and TRBJ2-3; 7 bases match TRBD2. After removal of 6 bases from V and 4 bases from J, the junction contained 1 base not matched to a gene. This CDR3 has 12 residues. Germline assignment: CDR1 SGHTA and CDR2 FQGNSA. This CDR3 is CASSRGADTQYF. The CDR3 nucleotides read TGTGCCAGCAGTCGGGGGGCAGATACGCAGTATTTT.

In its sample, this clone was seen once. The chain links TRBV2 to TRBJ2-6; perhaps TRBD1 as D (6 bases). The CDR3 is 16 amino acids. Trimming removed 10 bases from V and 2 bases from J, with 18 bases in between. Germline CDR1 SNHLY, CDR2 FYNNEI. The CDR3 DNA sequence: TGTGCCACTGCCGGGACAAGAAGGACTGGGGCCAACGTCCTGACTTTC. This gives the protein CATAGTRRTGANVLTF.

The chain joins TRBV6-5 to TRBJ1-4, with TRBD1 matching 10 bases. This CDR3 has 14 residues. After removal of 6 bases from V and 7 bases from J, the junction contained 5 bases not matched to a gene. Germline V lookup: CDR1 MNHEY, CDR2 SVGAGI. The CDR3 DNA is TGTGCCAGCAGCCGACAGGGGGCCCGTGAAAAACTGTTTTTT. It is translated as CASSRQGAREKLFF.

J is TRBJ1-6 and V is TRBV6-1; possibly TRBD1 for D (6 bases). The CDR3 runs 14 residues. With 7 bases removed from V and 10 bases from J, the gap between germline ends came to 17 bases. Germline CDR1 reads MNHNS; CDR2 reads SASEGT. In nucleotides, the CDR3 is TGTGCCAGCAAGGCAGGTCAGGGGAACTCACCCCTCCACTTT. Protein: CASKAGQGNSPLHF.

The rearrangement uses TRBV7-2 and TRBJ2-2; D perhaps matches TRBD2 (6 bases). Per germline, CDR1 SGHTA and CDR2 FQGNSA. CDR3 length equals 14 residues. The V gene lost 5 bases and the J gene lost 6 bases, with 13 bases spanning the gap. The chain's CDR3 is CASSPGVRPGELFF. The CDR3 DNA is TGTGCCAGCAGCCCGGGGGTTCGTCCCGGGGAGCTGTTTTTT.

The chain combines TRBV5-1 with TRBJ2-2; tentatively, D is TRBD1 (5 bases). From germline, CDR1 is SGHRS and CDR2 YFSETQ. This CDR3 is built from 15 residues. V was shortened by 4 bases and J by 0 bases, with 10 bases between the two germline ends. The CDR3 spells CASSLTGSNTGELFF. CDR3 nucleotide sequence: TGCGCCAGCAGCCTAACAGGATCGAACACCGGGGAGCTGTTTTTT.

V is TRBV11-2 and J is TRBJ2-2; D ambiguous. This CDR3 spans 14 amino acids. Germline V gene data show CDR1 as SGHAT and CDR2 as FQNNGV. The ends were cut back, 3 bases at V and 6 bases at J, with 11 bases in the middle. The CDR3 protein is CASSLSPVAGELFF. DNA of the CDR3: TGTGCCAGCAGCTTGTCCCCGGTAGCCGGGGAGCTGTTTTTT.

J is TRBJ2-5 and V is TRBV5-5; 10 nucleotides match TRBD1. V shed 0 bases and J 3 bases; nucleotides not matched to a gene: 5. This CDR3 has 16 amino acids. Germline V gene lookup returns CDR1 SGHKS and CDR2 YYEKEE (reference sequence). CDR3 protein: CASSLAGTGVKETQYF. DNA of the CDR3: TGTGCCAGCAGCTTGGCGGGGACAGGGGTCAAAGAGACCCAGTACTTC.